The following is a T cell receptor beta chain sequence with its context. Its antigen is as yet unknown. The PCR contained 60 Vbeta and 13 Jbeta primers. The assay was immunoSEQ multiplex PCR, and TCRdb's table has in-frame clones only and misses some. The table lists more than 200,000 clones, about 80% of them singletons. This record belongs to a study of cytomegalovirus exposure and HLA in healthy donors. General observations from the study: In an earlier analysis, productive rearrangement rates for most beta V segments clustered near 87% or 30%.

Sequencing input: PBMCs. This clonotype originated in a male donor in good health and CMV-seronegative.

The CDR3: CASSLRTSRVLGTYEQFF. In DNA, the CDR3 is TGTGCCAGCAGCTTAAGGACTAGCAGGGTATTGGGAACGTATGAGCAGTTCTTC. This chain links TRBV7-6 with TRBJ2-1; 8 nucleotides agree with TRBD2. Germline-derived CDR1 and CDR2 are SGHVS and FNYEAQ. The CDR3 totals 18 residues. V lost 2 bases, J lost 8 bases, and 17 bases stayed unmatched.